This TCR beta chain was documented in a study of PD-L1 blockade in urothelial cancer. Using immunoSEQ multiplex PCR, the repertoire was profiled, and TCRdb retains in-frame clones only, with some absent. The sample contains tens of thousands of clones, about 90% of which appear only once. Time point here: pretreatment peripheral blood. This TCR was recovered from a man between 65 and 85 years old with urothelial cancer. Sequencing was performed on PBMCs, taken around atezolizumab (anti-PD-L1) treatment.

CDR3 protein: CASSLEDRVIPRNTEAFF. CDR3 in DNA: TGTGCCAGCAGCTTGGAGGACAGGGTAATACCGAGGAACACTGAAGCTTTCTTT. V gene TRBV11-3 combines with J gene TRBJ1-1, with 8 bases aligning to TRBD1. Germline CDR1 SGHNT, CDR2 YENEEA. The junction had 13 bases not matched to a gene; V was cut back by 3 bases and J by 1 base. The CDR3 sequence is 18 residues long.